This is a list of T cell receptor beta chains from one sample in a study of response to subunit inactivated influenza vaccine. TCRdb re-derived calls from the RT-PCR reads in MiXCR, one entry per CDR3 protein. Seen here are about 520,000 distinct CDR3 sequences, 25% observed once, and the top ten hold approximately 2%. The material sequenced was CD4+ T cells sorted from PBMCs, taken about 5 days after vaccination. The source is a man aged 45-60 years who received an inactivated influenza vaccine. CDR3s include the opening cysteine and the closing phenylalanine or tryptophan. The order of the fields is CDR3 protein, CDR3 DNA, J gene, D gene, clone size, V gene. A D gene is named only where the DNA matches it firmly. Clone size, where shown, is once, few, many, or a class for clones that have expanded.

CDR3aa: CSVLSGRSYNEQFF
CDR3nt: TGCAGCGTTCTAAGCGGGAGGTCCTACAATGAGCAGTTCTTC
j_gene: TRBJ2-1
d_gene: TRBD2
abundance: few
v_gene: TRBV29-1

CDR3aa: CASSQGQNTEAFF
CDR3nt: TGTGCCAGCAGCCAAGGACAGAACACTGAAGCTTTCTTT
j_gene: TRBJ1-1
d_gene: .
abundance: many
v_gene: TRBV3-1

CDR3aa: CASSEQSTDTQYF
CDR3nt: TGTGCCAGCAGTGAACAGAGCACAGATACGCAGTATTTT
j_gene: TRBJ2-3
d_gene: .
abundance: .
v_gene: TRBV6-1

CDR3aa: CASTSVPRNTQYF
CDR3nt: TGTGCCAGCACCTCCGTCCCGAGGAATACGCAGTATTTT
j_gene: TRBJ2-3
d_gene: .
abundance: few
v_gene: TRBV12-3/TRBV12-4

CDR3aa: CASSFGQTDTQYF
CDR3nt: TGTGCCAGCTCCTTTGGACAGACAGATACGCAGTATTTT
j_gene: TRBJ2-3
d_gene: .
abundance: few
v_gene: TRBV18

CDR3aa: CASSFRLASDLFF
CDR3nt: TGTGCCAGCAGCTTTAGACTAGCATCTGATCTGTTCTTC
j_gene: TRBJ2-1
d_gene: TRBD2
abundance: few
v_gene: TRBV7-9

CDR3aa: CASSLGLWERANNEQFF
CDR3nt: TGCGCCAGCAGCTTGGGTCTTTGGGAGCGGGCCAACAATGAGCAGTTCTTC
j_gene: TRBJ2-1
d_gene: .
abundance: few
v_gene: TRBV5-1

CDR3aa: CASSQDRVGEQFF
CDR3nt: TGTGCCAGCAGCCAGGACAGGGTCGGGGAGCAGTTCTTC
j_gene: TRBJ2-1
d_gene: TRBD1
abundance: many
v_gene: TRBV7-2

CDR3aa: CASSLSRLRETQYF
CDR3nt: TGCGCCAGCAGCTTGTCTCGGCTTCGGGAGACCCAGTACTTC
j_gene: TRBJ2-5
d_gene: .
abundance: .
v_gene: TRBV5-1

CDR3aa: CASSPDSYEHYF
CDR3nt: TGTGCCAGCAGCCCCGACTCTTACGAGCACTACTTC
j_gene: TRBJ2-7
d_gene: .
abundance: .
v_gene: TRBV7-9

CDR3aa: CASSYGSGTNTDTQYF
CDR3nt: TGTGCCAGCAGTTACGGTAGCGGAACTAACACAGATACGCAGTATTTT
j_gene: TRBJ2-3
d_gene: .
abundance: .
v_gene: TRBV6-2/TRBV6-3

CDR3aa: CASLQEATNTGELFF
CDR3nt: TGTGCCAGCCTGCAGGAAGCTACGAACACCGGGGAGCTGTTTTTT
j_gene: TRBJ2-2
d_gene: .
abundance: .
v_gene: TRBV4-2

CDR3aa: CASSRIAGGLGANVLTF
CDR3nt: TGTGCCAGCAGTCGTATAGCGGGAGGGCTCGGGGCCAACGTCCTGACTTTC
j_gene: TRBJ2-6
d_gene: TRBD2
abundance: few
v_gene: TRBV7-3

CDR3aa: CASSALGTRGEQFF
CDR3nt: TGTGCCAGCAGTGCCCTAGGGACCCGGGGTGAGCAGTTCTTC
j_gene: TRBJ2-1
d_gene: .
abundance: .
v_gene: TRBV25-1

CDR3aa: CASSLSISPLHF
CDR3nt: TGTGCCAGCAGTTTGAGTATTTCACCCCTCCACTTT
j_gene: TRBJ1-6
d_gene: .
abundance: .
v_gene: TRBV12-3/TRBV12-4

CDR3aa: CSVVQHLSYNEQFF
CDR3nt: TGCAGCGTAGTGCAACATCTCTCCTACAATGAGCAGTTCTTC
j_gene: TRBJ2-1
d_gene: .
abundance: .
v_gene: TRBV29-1

CDR3aa: CASSLRALAGVHKETQYF
CDR3nt: TGTGCCAGCAGCTTAAGGGCGCTAGCGGGGGTGCACAAAGAGACCCAGTACTTC
j_gene: TRBJ2-5
d_gene: TRBD2
abundance: .
v_gene: TRBV11-2

CDR3aa: CASSPPARGTEAFF
CDR3nt: TGTGCCAGCTCACCACCGGCTCGGGGTACTGAAGCTTTCTTT
j_gene: TRBJ1-1
d_gene: .
abundance: few
v_gene: TRBV18

CDR3aa: CASRTGGTDTQYF
CDR3nt: TGTGCCAGCAGGACAGGGGGGACAGATACGCAGTATTTT
j_gene: TRBJ2-3
d_gene: TRBD1
abundance: many
v_gene: TRBV6-1

CDR3aa: CASSFSTTRKYTGELFF
CDR3nt: TGTGCCAGCAGCTTCTCGACGACCAGGAAATACACCGGGGAGCTGTTTTTT
j_gene: TRBJ2-2
d_gene: .
abundance: .
v_gene: TRBV7-2

CDR3aa: CASSLGLAVSTDTQYF
CDR3nt: TGTGCCAGCAGCCTGGGACTAGCGGTTAGCACAGATACGCAGTATTTT
j_gene: TRBJ2-3
d_gene: TRBD2
abundance: .
v_gene: TRBV12-3/TRBV12-4

CDR3aa: CASSFTNQPQHF
CDR3nt: TGTGCCAGCAGTTTCACCAACCAGCCCCAGCATTTT
j_gene: TRBJ1-5
d_gene: .
abundance: few
v_gene: TRBV7-2